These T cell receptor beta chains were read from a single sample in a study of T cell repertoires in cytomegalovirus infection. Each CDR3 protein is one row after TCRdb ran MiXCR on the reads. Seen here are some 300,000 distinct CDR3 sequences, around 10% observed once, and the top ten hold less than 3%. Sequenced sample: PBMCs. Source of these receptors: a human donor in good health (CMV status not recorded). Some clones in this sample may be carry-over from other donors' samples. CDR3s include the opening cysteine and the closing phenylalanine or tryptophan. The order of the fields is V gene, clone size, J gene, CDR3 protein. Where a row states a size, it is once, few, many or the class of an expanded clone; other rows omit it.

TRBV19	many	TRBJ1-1	CARKHTGAGVTEAFF
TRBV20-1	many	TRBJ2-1	CSARDGRDNEQFF
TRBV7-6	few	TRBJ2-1	CASTRFGGTNNEQFF
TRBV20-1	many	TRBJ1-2	CSARRAGGRSNGYTF
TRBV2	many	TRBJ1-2	CASSDSGGSGYTF
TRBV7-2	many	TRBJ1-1	CASSLAAVNTEAFF
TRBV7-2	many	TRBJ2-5	CASSPGFAQETQYF
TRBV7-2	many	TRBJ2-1	CASSSPGLAGAHALYNEQFF
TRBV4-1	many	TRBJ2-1	CASSRTGGSEQFF
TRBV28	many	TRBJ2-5	CASSPDRAGRETQYF
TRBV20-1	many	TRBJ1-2	CSARGGAEGYGYTF
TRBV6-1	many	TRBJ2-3	CASTPGFSTDTQYF
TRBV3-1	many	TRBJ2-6	CASSQVLAQRSSGANVLTF
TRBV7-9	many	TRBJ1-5	CASSFGESNQPQHF
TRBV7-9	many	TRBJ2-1	CASSSTGGPYNEQFF
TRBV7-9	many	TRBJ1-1	CASSYHPGQGNTEAFF
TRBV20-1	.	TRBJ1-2	CSAPSPETYGYTF
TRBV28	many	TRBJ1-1	CASSSRGTGTTEAFF
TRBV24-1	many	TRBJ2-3	CATSPGGSTQYF
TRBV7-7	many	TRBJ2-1	CASSLNLFNEQFF
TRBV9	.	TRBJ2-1	CASSVTPRTDYNEQFF
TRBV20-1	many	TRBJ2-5	CSARGPLAGEETQYF
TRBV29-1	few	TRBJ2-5	CSDQQRHKETQYF
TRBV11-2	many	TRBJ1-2	CASSLNPGTPAYGYTF
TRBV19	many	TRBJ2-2	CASSRGQLNTGELFF
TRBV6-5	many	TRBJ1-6	CASTPRKGVSPLHF
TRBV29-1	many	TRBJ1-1	CSVGILGTEAFF
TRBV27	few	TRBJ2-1	CASSSSWRMNNEQFF
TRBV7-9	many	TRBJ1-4	CASSLGDITTNEKLFF
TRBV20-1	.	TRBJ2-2	CSAKDARFANTGELFF
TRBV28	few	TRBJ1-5	CASSLERQPQHF
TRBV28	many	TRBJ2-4	CASSVRDARQNIQYF
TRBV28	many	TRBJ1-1	CASSWATPTEAFF
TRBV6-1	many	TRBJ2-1	CASTPGLAGLKSYNEQFF
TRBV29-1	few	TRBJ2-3	CSANRGTGTDTQYF
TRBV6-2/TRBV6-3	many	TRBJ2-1	CASSYQPDSNEQFF
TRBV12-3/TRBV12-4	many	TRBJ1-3	CASTPPSTADDTIYF
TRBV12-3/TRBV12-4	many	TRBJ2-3	CASSSTDTQYF
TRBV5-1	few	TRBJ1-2	CASSLTGTGEYGYTF
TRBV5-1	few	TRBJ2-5	CASTRPQGDETQYF
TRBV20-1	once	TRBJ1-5	CSASPGPNQPQHF
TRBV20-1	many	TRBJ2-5	CSAPDTRLETQYF
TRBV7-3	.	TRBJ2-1	CASSPGLGLAYNEQFF
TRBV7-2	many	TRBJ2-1	CASSLESGGRSYNEQFF
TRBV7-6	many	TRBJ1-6	CASSLAGVGRNSPLHF
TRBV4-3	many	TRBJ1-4	CASSQGSKLFF
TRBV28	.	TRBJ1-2	CASTLGQGGYGYTF
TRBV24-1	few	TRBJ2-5	CATSDLGDRGHGETQYF
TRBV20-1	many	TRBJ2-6	CSASPDFRSSGANVLTF